A selection of T cell receptor beta chains follows, all from one sample in a study of T cell responses to AZD1222 COVID-19 vaccine. TCRdb keeps only in-frame clones here, not all; method: immunoSEQ multiplex PCR. Seen here are roughly 120,000 clones, approximately 90% observed once, and the top ten hold roughly 4.2%. The sample was peripheral blood, taken 28 days after the second dose of the MenACWY control vaccine. Receptors originate from an adult who received the MenACWY meningococcal vaccine as a control. The CDR3 runs from the conserved cysteine through the conserved F or W. A D gene is named only where the DNA matches it firmly. Size is stated for part of the rows, as once, few or many counts, or as a class when the clone is expanded.

D: NA
J: TRBJ1-2
V: TRBV4-2
size: NA
length: 15
DNA: TGTGCCAGCAGCCAATCGACAGGAGCTAACTATGGCTACACCTTC
CDR3: CASSQSTGANYGYTF

D: NA
J: TRBJ2-1
V: TRBV7-9
size: NA
length: 16
DNA: TGTGCCAGCAGCTCGGTACAGGGTACTTCCTACAATGAGCAGTTCTTC
CDR3: CASSSVQGTSYNEQFF

D: NA
J: TRBJ2-3
V: TRBV3-1/TRBV3-2
size: NA
length: 16
DNA: TGTGCCAGCAGCCAAGAGGACGGAGGGTACACAGATACGCAGTATTTT
CDR3: CASSQEDGGYTDTQYF

D: NA
J: TRBJ1-1
V: TRBV9
size: NA
length: 15
DNA: TGTGCCAGCAGCGTAGGGGCAGGGGTGGATACTGAAGCTTTCTTT
CDR3: CASSVGAGVDTEAFF

D: TRBD2
J: TRBJ2-3
V: TRBV14
size: once
length: 15
DNA: TGTGCCAGCAGCGTTCTAGCGGGGGGAAGGGATACGCAGTATTTT
CDR3: CASSVLAGGRDTQYF

D: TRBD1
J: TRBJ2-7
V: TRBV18
size: NA
length: 14
DNA: TGTGCCAGCTCACCCGGGACAGGAGCGTACGAGCAGTACTTC
CDR3: CASSPGTGAYEQYF

D: NA
J: TRBJ1-2
V: TRBV5-4
size: NA
length: 15
DNA: TGTGCCAGCAACACCGGACAGTACGATCACTATGGCTACACCTTC
CDR3: CASNTGQYDHYGYTF

D: TRBD2
J: TRBJ2-1
V: TRBV11-2
size: NA
length: 15
DNA: TGTGCCAGCAGCCCCCTAGCGGGGGCGTACAATGAGCAGTTCTTC
CDR3: CASSPLAGAYNEQFF

D: TRBD2
J: TRBJ2-3
V: TRBV7-9
size: NA
length: 14
DNA: TGTGCCAGCGTAGCGGGGGGGCCGGTAGATACGCAGTATTTT
CDR3: CASVAGGPVDTQYF

D: NA
J: TRBJ2-6
V: TRBV6-2/TRBV6-3
size: NA
length: 16
DNA: TGTGCCAGCAGTTTGTCAAGGGTTGGTGGGGCCAACGTCCTGACTTTC
CDR3: CASSLSRVGGANVLTF

D: TRBD1
J: TRBJ2-3
V: TRBV5-4
size: NA
length: 15
DNA: TGTGCCAGCAGCTCGGACAGGACTAGCACAGATACGCAGTATTTT
CDR3: CASSSDRTSTDTQYF

D: NA
J: TRBJ2-2
V: TRBV4-1
size: once
length: 16
DNA: TGCGCCAGCAGCCAACGGGTACAGTTGAACACCGGGGAGCTGTTTTTT
CDR3: CASSQRVQLNTGELFF

D: NA
J: TRBJ2-5
V: TRBV3-1/TRBV3-2
size: NA
length: 13
DNA: TGTGCCAGCAGCCAAGCAACCGGGGAGACCCAGTACTTC
CDR3: CASSQATGETQYF

D: NA
J: TRBJ2-5
V: TRBV7-9
size: NA
length: 15
DNA: TGTGCCAGCAGCTTGCTAGTGGGGCCTCAAGAGACCCAGTACTTC
CDR3: CASSLLVGPQETQYF

D: TRBD1
J: TRBJ2-7
V: TRBV7-9
size: NA
length: 16
DNA: TGTGCCAGCAGCTTAGGTAGGGGCAGGGGGCCCTACGAGCAGTACTTC
CDR3: CASSLGRGRGPYEQYF

D: NA
J: TRBJ2-1
V: TRBV5-1
size: NA
length: 15
DNA: TGCGCCAGCAGCTTAGGACAGGGAGGGTTAGTACAGCAGTTCTTC
CDR3: CASSLGQGGLVQQFF

D: NA
J: TRBJ2-7
V: TRBV11-2
size: NA
length: 14
DNA: TGTGCCAGCCGGACTCCGGGACGGTACTACGAGCAGTACTTC
CDR3: CASRTPGRYYEQYF

D: NA
J: TRBJ2-5
V: TRBV12-2
size: NA
length: 17
DNA: TGTGCATCACCTCGACCCGGGACAGGGGCCTTTGAGGAGACCCAGTACTTC
CDR3: CASPRPGTGAFEETQYF

D: TRBD1
J: TRBJ1-4
V: TRBV11-2
size: NA
length: 18
DNA: TGTGCCAGCAGCTTAGTTGGGCCAGGGGGGAAAGTGGATGAAAAACTGTTTTTT
CDR3: CASSLVGPGGKVDEKLFF

D: NA
J: TRBJ2-2
V: TRBV4-2
size: NA
length: 15
DNA: TGTGCCAGCAGCCGCCCGGAGAGGGACACCGGGGAGCTGTTTTTT
CDR3: CASSRPERDTGELFF

D: NA
J: TRBJ1-6
V: TRBV4-3
size: once
length: 15
DNA: TGCGCCAGCAGCCAAGACAGCTCCTATAATTCACCCCTCCACTTT
CDR3: CASSQDSSYNSPLHF

D: NA
J: TRBJ2-7
V: TRBV6-2/TRBV6-3
size: NA
length: 14
DNA: TGTGCCAGCAGTTACTCCATAGGGTCCTACGAGCAGTACTTC
CDR3: CASSYSIGSYEQYF

D: TRBD1
J: TRBJ1-1
V: TRBV6-6
size: NA
length: 14
DNA: TGTGCCACAGTTTCAGGGTCCCAGGGGGCTGAAGCTTTCTTT
CDR3: CATVSGSQGAEAFF

D: NA
J: TRBJ2-4
V: TRBV5-1
size: once
length: 15
DNA: TGCGCCAGCAGCTTAGGGACCCCAGCCAAAAACATTCAGTACTTC
CDR3: CASSLGTPAKNIQYF

D: TRBD2
J: TRBJ2-3
V: TRBV6-2/TRBV6-3
size: once
length: 17
DNA: TGTGCCAGCAGTATATCCCTAGCGGGAGGGAGCACAGATACGCAGTATTTT
CDR3: CASSISLAGGSTDTQYF